The 22 T cell receptor beta chains below all came from one sample that was sequenced in a study of CD8+CD57+ T cells in acquired aplastic anemia. Patients sequenced had flow cytometry evidence of CD8+CD57+ cell expansion. TCR beta VDJ and CDR3 profiling used genomic DNA as template. One entry per CDR3 protein results from TCRdb running MiXCR on the reads. Of 150,000 to 180,000 distinct CDR3 sequences in the sample, about 54% were seen once. Sample: sorted CD4+, CD8+, or CD8+CD57+ T cells (not recorded which) from PBMCs. The receptors stem from a human donor with aplastic anemia.

This clonotype has just a few counts. This CDR3 reads CASASSGDGTDTQYF. CDR3 DNA sequence: TGTGCCTCCGCTTCTAGCGGAGACGGGACAGATACGCAGTATTTT. The chain recombines TRBV19 with TRBJ2-3; 7 bases agree with TRBD2. The CDR3 is 15 amino acids. Trimming removed 11 bases from V and 3 bases from J; junction bases left unmatched: 14. Looked up from germline, CDR1 is LNHDA and CDR2 is SQIVND (reference sequence).

The V call is TRBV15, the J call TRBJ2-5; 11 bases line up with TRBD2. The CDR3 spans 17 residues. CDR1 and CDR2 from the germline V gene are LNHNV and YYDKDF (reference sequence). V was clipped by 1 base and J by 4 bases; unmatched bases: 8. CDR3 sequence: CATSRVLAGGSGETQYF. CDR3 sequence (DNA): TGTGCCACCAGCAGAGTTCTAGCGGGAGGTAGTGGAGAGACCCAGTACTTC.

This clonotype was seen repeatedly, ten times or more. The gene calls are TRBV7-3 and TRBJ1-6; D is undetermined. This CDR3 is 13 amino acids long. V was shortened by 2 bases and J by 13 bases, with 12 bases between the two germline ends. CDR1 and CDR2 from the germline V gene are SGHTA and FQGTGA. CDR3 bases: TGTGCCAGCAGCTTAGGAGGGTCCGATCCCCTCCACTTT. Translated: CASSLGGSDPLHF.

The chain uses TRBV24-1 and TRBJ2-7, with 7 positions matching TRBD1. This CDR3 is built from 15 residues. With 5 bases clipped from V and 1 base from J, the junction kept 7 bases outside the gene matches. From germline, CDR1 is KGHDR and CDR2 SFDVKD. DNA of the CDR3: TGTGCCACCAGTGCCGGACAGGAGAGGTCCTACGAGCAGTACTTC. This gives the protein CATSAGQERSYEQYF.

This chain connects TRBV20-1 to TRBJ1-5, with TRBD1 identical over 7 bases. This CDR3 contains 14 residues. J gave up 4 bases and V 2 bases, and 5 bases lay outside the gene matches. CDR1 and CDR2 (germline): DFQATT, SNEGSKA (reference sequence). The CDR3 here is CSARPGQPNQPQHF. The CDR3 DNA reads as TGCAGTGCTAGACCGGGACAGCCGAATCAGCCCCAGCATTTT.

Points on this clonotype: This CDR3 fails to terminate in the conserved phenylalanine or tryptophan, so it likely reflects a read error. The V gene is TRBV19, the J gene TRBJ2-3, with D uncertain. The CDR3 is made up of 12 amino acids. Germline V gene data show CDR1 as LNHDA and CDR2 as SQIVND (reference sequence). This chain's CDR3 is CASSIPTDAQYL. The CDR3 DNA is TGTGCCAGTAGTATCCCCACAGATGCGCAGTATCTT.

The chain joins TRBV7-9 to TRBJ2-6; no reliable D call. Between the trimmed V and J ends, which lost 8 bases and 4 bases, there was a span of 15 bases. Looked up from germline, CDR1 is SEHNR and CDR2 is FQNEAQ (reference sequence). The CDR3 sequence is 15 residues long. The CDR3 protein is CASAPPGPGANVLTF. CDR3 sequence (DNA): TGTGCCAGCGCGCCCCCCGGTCCCGGGGCCAACGTCCTGACTTTC.

Ten or more counts support this clonotype. The genes are TRBV12-3 or TRBV12-4 and TRBJ1-2; a weak D match, TRBD1 (6 bases). V lost 8 bases and J lost 8, with 15 bases in between. The CDR3 contains 12 residues. The CDR3 DNA reads TGTGCCAGCCTTCACAGGGAAAAAGGCTACACCTTC. Encoded protein: CASLHREKGYTF.

The V gene is TRBV7-2, the J gene TRBJ2-5; no firm D call. CDR1 is SGHTA, CDR2 FQGNSA, per germline. This CDR3 spans 11 amino acids. Trimming took 10 bases from V and 2 from J, leaving 8 bases between them. The CDR3, as DNA: TGTGCCATGCGGAGTCAAGAGACCCAGTACTTC. Translation: CAMRSQETQYF.

This clonotype appeared many times. The chain employs TRBV7-8 and TRBJ2-6, with 7 positions matching TRBD2. V gave up 5 bases and J gave up 1 base; unmatched junction bases: 2. This CDR3 has 15 amino acids. Germline lookup yields CDR1 SGHVS and CDR2 FQNEAQ. CDR3 region: CASSPRGSGANVLTF. The CDR3, as DNA: TGTGCCAGCAGCCCGCGGGGGTCTGGGGCCAACGTCCTGACTTTC.

The chain carries TRBV7-9 and TRBJ1-5; possible D gene TRBD1, 6 bases. The ends were cut back, 5 bases at V and 7 bases at J, with 12 bases in the middle. The CDR3 loop spans 13 amino acids. Germline CDR1 SEHNR, CDR2 FQNEAQ (reference sequence). This chain's CDR3 is CASSRQENQPQHF. In DNA, the CDR3 is TGTGCCAGCAGCCGACAGGAAAACCAGCCCCAGCATTTT.

This clonotype was observed a single time. This chain uses TRBV2 with TRBJ2-1; no definite D call. With 6 bases removed from V and 5 bases from J, the gap between germline ends came to 8 bases. Per germline, CDR1 SNHLY and CDR2 FYNNEI. This CDR3 is built from 12 residues. CDR3 bases: TGTGCCAGCAGCCCATTCGACAATGAGCAGTTCTTC. Its translation is CASSPFDNEQFF.

The chain has TRBV20-1 and TRBJ2-5, with D uncertain. This CDR3 spans 11 amino acids. From germline, CDR1 is DFQATT and CDR2 SNEGSKA (reference sequence). V lost 3 bases, J lost 5 bases, and 7 bases lay in between. CDR3 nucleotide sequence: TGCAGTGCTAGGGGCGGTGAGACCCAGTACTTC. The encoded protein is CSARGGETQYF.

The rearrangement joins TRBV12-3 or TRBV12-4 to TRBJ1-1, with D possibly being TRBD1 (5 bases). Deletions cut 3 bases from V and 9 bases from J, with 14 bases between. This CDR3 spans 13 amino acids. The CDR3 protein is CASSLSGTDQAFF. CDR3 sequence (DNA): TGTGCCAGCAGTTTGTCAGGGACCGACCAAGCTTTCTTT.

Here the CDR3 reads CASSHPGSGTGELFF. The CDR3 DNA reads TGTGCCAGTAGTCATCCAGGATCCGGCACCGGGGAGCTGTTTTTT. This chain joins TRBV19 and TRBJ2-2, with no clear D. Germline CDR1 reads LNHDA; CDR2 reads SQIVND (reference sequence). V lost 5 bases and J 4 bases, leaving 14 bases between the germline ends. This CDR3 region has 15 residues.

This clonotype has ten or more counts. This chain connects TRBV11-2 to TRBJ1-2, with 9 positions matching TRBD1. CDR1 and CDR2 (germline): SGHAT, FQNNGV. The CDR3 totals 15 residues. With V trimmed by 3 bases and J by 4 bases, 6 bases remained unmatched. The CDR3 sequence is CASSLDRGSGYGYTF. In DNA, the CDR3 is TGTGCCAGCAGCTTGGACAGGGGTTCAGGCTATGGCTACACCTTC.

This chain links TRBV20-1 with TRBJ1-6, with a weak D call TRBD1 (6 bases). The CDR3 has 15 residues. The germline gives CDR1 DFQATT, CDR2 SNEGSKA (reference sequence). With 4 bases removed from V and 7 bases from J, the gap between germline ends came to 17 bases. CDR3 amino acids: CSATLDRRQNSPLHF. CDR3 DNA: TGCAGTGCTACTTTAGACAGGAGGCAAAATTCACCCCTCCACTTT.

The J gene is TRBJ2-2, the V gene TRBV7-8; 8 nucleotides align to TRBD2. This CDR3 region has 16 residues. Trimming removed 1 base from V and 4 bases from J; junction bases left unmatched: 5. Germline CDR1 is SGHVS and CDR2 is FQNEAQ. The CDR3 coding sequence is TGTGCCAGCAGCTTAGTACAGCGGGGGATCACCGGGGAGCTGTTTTTT. Translated: CASSLVQRGITGELFF.

This clonotype was seen only a few times. The chain couples TRBV27 to TRBJ2-2; perhaps TRBD2 as D (5 bases). CDR3 length equals 17 residues. Germline V lookup: CDR1 MNHEY, CDR2 SMNVEV (reference sequence). V shed 0 bases and J shed 3 bases, with 14 bases lying between them. CDR3 in DNA: TGTGCCAGCAGTTTATCGCGGACGGGAACTTACACCGGGGAGCTGTTTTTT. Residues: CASSLSRTGTYTGELFF.

This clonotype was found once. This chain uses TRBV20-1 with TRBJ2-1; D gene uncertain. This CDR3 is 14 amino acids long. CDR1 and CDR2 from the germline V gene are DFQATT and SNEGSKA (reference sequence). The V and J ends lost 6 bases and 0 bases respectively, with 12 bases between them. The CDR3 nucleotides are TGCAGTGCAGCACCAGTGAGCTCCTACAATGAGCAGTTCTTC. Its translation is CSAAPVSSYNEQFF.

This clonotype was found a few times. CDR3 sequence: CASSHGRGIQPQHF. DNA for the CDR3: TGTGCCAGCAGCCACGGACGGGGAATTCAGCCCCAGCATTTT. This sequence joins TRBV3-1 and TRBJ1-5; D call uncertain. CDR1 and CDR2 (germline): LGHDT, YNNKEL (reference sequence). This CDR3 spans 14 amino acids. The V gene lost 3 bases and the J gene lost 6 bases, with 12 bases spanning the gap.

This clonotype appeared once. A clone one base away is much larger, so this may be a read error. The chain joins TRBV5-6 to TRBJ1-1; D gene uncertain. The germline V gene has CDR1 SGHDT and CDR2 YYEEEE. This CDR3 is 13 amino acids long. V was pared by 7 bases and J by 2 bases, with 12 bases between. The CDR3 reads CASRPGPNTEAFF. CDR3 nucleotides: TGTGCCAGCCGCCCCGGACCTAACACTGAAGCTTTCTTT.